This T cell receptor (beta chain) was recovered during a study of blood T cell repertoires in COVID-19 (dated by TCRdb to about 2020). For the wider study: Collaborator samples came from the United States, Italy and Spain and covered acute and convalescent phases of COVID-19. The prospective study material was composed of cDNA or gDNA derived from T cells, B-cell-depleted T cells, or PBMCs. The dataset comprised deeply sampled blood TCRbeta repertoires from subjects exposed to, actively infected with, or recovered from COVID-19. The repertoires were released in a freely available public database intended as a resource for research on the immune response to SARS-CoV-2. Samples were obtained from the ongoing ImmuneRACE study (first 160 participants) and from about 1,300 subjects provided by 6 global collaborators. Nearly every sample came with metadata listing a de-identified subject ID, COVID-19 status, age in years and sex. Where available, HLA class I and class II types were taken from metadata supplied by the sample provider and were not determined by assay-based typing. Beyond this particular receptor, the publication reports: Clinical and demographic metadata were provided uncurated, with the amount varying by source and participant.

The immunoSEQ Assay, a bias-controlled multiplex PCR, was used to amplify TCRbeta CDR3 regions from genomic DNA. The original pipeline was this. The number of nucleated cells in each sample was estimated from the amplification of reference gene primers within the assay. Sequence reads were collapsed and filtered to measure the absolute abundance of every unique TCRbeta CDR3 rearrangement. For each sample, productive Simpson clonality was calculated as the square root of Simpson's diversity index across productive rearrangements. TCRdb took this table from immuneACCESS and kept in-frame rearrangements with V and J called. Such tables lack part of the clones; where checked against another copy, unresolved V genes explain under half of the gap, and the rest is unexplained. The V and J calls and clone size are taken from that table; D and trimming were inferred from the DNA. For this sample the table gives under 300,000 clones, of which 80% to 90% were detected only once. Jointly, the top ten make up 5.5% to 6.5% of the sample.

Whole blood was collected in K2EDTA tubes by collaborating institutions according to the institutions' own protocols. For TCRbeta analysis, collaborators shipped samples in one of three forms: frozen whole blood, isolated PBMCs, or DNA extracted from either of those sample types. Points on this clone: Which antigen it targets is not known. The final CDR3 position lacks the conserved phenylalanine or tryptophan, pointing to a likely read error. It is unclear where the CDR3 begins or ends on the DNA, so no DNA is shown, and the CDR3 is as TCRdb lists it.

Sequenced: peripheral blood. The source is a man in his sixties with acute or convalescent COVID-19.

The CDR3 loop reads CASSYSAGENTL. The rearrangement joined TRBV6-5 to TRBJ1-2; the D call TRBD1 from the table was never checked on the DNA. CDR1 and CDR2, per the germline V gene, are MNHEY and SVGAGI. The CDR3 has 12 amino acids, counting both end residues.